These 14 T cell receptor beta chains came from one sample sequenced in a study of liver allograft versus peripheral blood T cells. As for the study in general: Within transplanted livers, the T cell receptor repertoires were examined and compared against the repertoires present in the peripheral blood of liver transplant recipients.

Each CDR3 protein gets one entry after TCRdb re-called the reads with MiXCR. The data show some 7,700 distinct CDR3 sequences, 16% seen once. All receptors come from a human patient who had a liver transplant. The T cells may come from the graft donor.

By share, this clonotype counts as medium-sized. V gene TRBV15 combines with J gene TRBJ1-1; no clear D gene. Trimming shortened V by 0 bases and J by 3 bases, and 8 bases separated the two germline ends. Germline lookup yields CDR1 LNHNV and CDR2 YYDKDF (reference sequence). The CDR3 consists of 14 residues. The CDR3 spells CATSRDRADTEAFF. The CDR3 bases are TGTGCCACCAGCAGAGATCGGGCAGACACTGAAGCTTTCTTT.

The CDR3 DNA reads as TGTGCCAGTAGTATAGAGGGACAAGCCCCGAAAGCTTTCTTT. It is translated as CASSIEGQAPKAFF. This chain uses TRBV19 with TRBJ1-1; D is possibly TRBD1 (6 bases). CDR1 LNHDA and CDR2 SQIVND come from the germline V gene (reference sequence). V shed 0 bases and J shed 9 bases, with 14 bases lying between them. CDR3 length: 14 amino acids.

By share of the sample, this clonotype is medium-sized (0.01 to 0.1%). J is TRBJ1-6 and V is TRBV27; D is unresolved. The CDR3 has 13 residues. V lost 2 bases, J lost 10 bases, and 9 bases lay in between. CDR1 is MNHEY and CDR2 is SMNVEV in the germline V gene (reference sequence). CDR3 DNA: TGTGCCAGCAGTTTACTAGAGGCGTCACCCCTCCACTTT. Protein sequence: CASSLLEASPLHF.

This clonotype ranks as medium-sized (0.01 to 0.1%). CDR3 protein: CASSPRVVSLRNEQYF. The CDR3, as DNA: TGTGCCAGCTCACCCAGGGTCGTTAGCTTAAGGAACGAGCAGTACTTC. The gene calls are TRBV18 and TRBJ2-7; weak D call: TRBD1 (5 bases). V lost 3 bases, J lost 5 bases, and 20 bases lay in between. CDR1 and CDR2 (germline): KGHSH, LQKENI. The CDR3 is 16 amino acids.

There are a few counts of this clonotype. This chain joins TRBV3-1 and TRBJ2-7; D is undetermined. V lost 2 bases and J lost 0, with 8 bases in between. CDR3 length: 14 residues. Germline CDR1 is LGHDT and CDR2 is YNNKEL (reference sequence). In DNA, the CDR3 is TGTGCCAGCAGCCAATTCCCTGACTCCTACGAGCAGTACTTC. Translated, it gives CASSQFPDSYEQYF.

By share, this clonotype ranks as medium-sized (0.01 to 0.1%). The chain joins TRBV27 to TRBJ1-6; perhaps TRBD1 as D (5 bases). CDR3 size: 15 residues. Germline values: CDR1 MNHEY, CDR2 SMNVEV (reference sequence). V lost 2 bases and J lost 7, with 12 bases in between. CDR3: CASSLEGTTNSPLHF. The CDR3 DNA sequence: TGTGCCAGCAGTTTAGAAGGGACTACCAATTCACCCCTCCACTTT.

This clonotype is medium-sized by share. The chain carries TRBV6-1 and TRBJ1-5; no firm D call. CDR1 and CDR2 (germline): MNHNS, SASEGT. Trimming took off 3 bases at V and 10 bases at J, with 16 bases between the two ends. This CDR3 is 14 amino acids long. CDR3 in amino acids: CASSDGRGDRPQHF. The CDR3 nucleotides read TGTGCCAGCAGTGATGGACGAGGAGATCGACCCCAGCATTTT.

The genes are TRBV5-4 and TRBJ2-7; D is undetermined. V was trimmed by 2 bases and J by 4 bases, leaving 13 bases between them. Per germline, CDR1 SGHNT and CDR2 YYREEE (reference sequence). The CDR3 loop spans 14 amino acids. The CDR3 spells CASSLKTRRYEQYF. CDR3 DNA sequence: TGTGCCAGCAGCTTAAAAACCCGGCGGTACGAGCAGTACTTC.

This clonotype is labeled medium-sized. This sequence joins TRBV18 and TRBJ2-7; 10 nucleotides align to TRBD1. From germline, CDR1 is KGHSH and CDR2 LQKENI. J lost 3 bases, V lost 0 bases, and 2 bases had no gene match. There are 15 residues in the CDR3. CDR3 sequence: CASSPPGQGLYEQYF. Here the CDR3 DNA reads TGTGCCAGCTCACCACCGGGACAGGGGCTCTACGAGCAGTACTTC.

This clonotype was counted between two and nine times. The V and J genes are TRBV5-6 and TRBJ2-7, with TRBD2 matching over 7 bases. Trimming took 3 bases from V and 4 from J; bases not matched to a gene: 7. The CDR3 has 14 amino acids. The V gene's germline CDR1 is SGHDT and CDR2 YYEEEE. Written as DNA, the CDR3 is TGTGCCAGCAGCTGGGTGACTAGCTTTTACGAGCAGTACTTC. As protein: CASSWVTSFYEQYF.

This clonotype is classed as medium-sized. The CDR3 region is CSVSRQGYGYTF. The CDR3 nucleotides are TGCAGCGTTTCCCGACAGGGCTATGGCTACACCTTC. V gene TRBV29-1 combines with J gene TRBJ1-2; 7 bases agree with TRBD1. The CDR3 runs 12 residues. Germline V gene lookup returns CDR1 SQVTM and CDR2 ANQGSEA. The junction had 4 bases not matched to a gene; V was cut back by 5 bases and J by 4 bases.

A few counts support this clonotype. The chain employs TRBV5-4 and TRBJ2-5, with TRBD2 matching 9 bases. This CDR3 spans 17 amino acids. Per germline, CDR1 SGHNT and CDR2 YYREEE (reference sequence). The junction had 9 bases not matched to a gene; V was cut back by 0 bases and J by 3 bases. CDR3 coding DNA: TGTGCCAGCAGCTTGGCCACTTTGGCGGGGGGGAAAGAGACCCAGTACTTC. It translates to CASSLATLAGGKETQYF.

V usage is TRBV5-4 and J usage is TRBJ2-3; 7 nucleotides agree with TRBD1. The CDR3 runs to 15 residues. Germline V gives CDR1 SGHNT, CDR2 YYREEE (reference sequence). The junction had 7 bases not matched to a gene; V was cut back by 4 bases and J by 2 bases. The DNA of the CDR3 is TGTGCCAGCAGCCGACAGGGTACGGCCACAGATACGCAGTATTTT. Residues: CASSRQGTATDTQYF.

J is TRBJ2-1 and V is TRBV12-3 or TRBV12-4; no clear D gene. There are 11 residues in the CDR3. Deletions cut 4 bases from V and 4 bases from J, with 2 bases between. The DNA of the CDR3 is TGTGCCAGCAGTTCATACAATGAGCAGTTCTTC. Protein sequence: CASSSYNEQFF.